This is a list of T cell receptor beta chains from one sample in a study of T cells in Graves' hyperthyroidism and ophthalmopathy. TCRdb analysed the multiplex PCR reads with MiXCR anew, one entry per CDR3 protein. The sample contains around 690,000 distinct CDR3 sequences, less than 25% of which appear only once. The source material was blood. The receptors shown here come from a man aged 25-45 years with Graves' ophthalmopathy. CDR3s include the opening cysteine and the closing phenylalanine or tryptophan. The D gene is left open where the match is weak. Expanded clones get a size class; other rows say once, few or many, or leave the size out.

j_gene,v_gene,abundance,d_gene,CDR3aa,CDR3nt
TRBJ1-2,TRBV28,NA,NA,CASRDFLGRGLVGYTF,TGTGCCAGCAGAGATTTTCTGGGTCGGGGGCTGGTTGGCTACACCTTC
TRBJ2-3,TRBV6-2/TRBV6-3,NA,TRBD1,CASSYDDRARGTDTQYF,TGTGCCAGCAGTTACGACGACAGGGCGAGGGGCACAGATACGCAGTATTTT
TRBJ2-1,TRBV4-1,few,NA,CASSQDQEYNEQFF,TGCGCCAGCAGCCAAGACCAGGAATACAATGAGCAGTTCTTC
TRBJ2-1,TRBV29-1,NA,NA,CSVGRGGNNEQFF,TGCAGCGTTGGGAGGGGAGGTAACAATGAGCAGTTCTTC
TRBJ1-6,TRBV7-3,many,NA,CASSPGVGSPLHF,TGTGCCAGCAGCCCAGGGGTTGGGTCACCCCTCCACTTT
TRBJ2-7,TRBV28,many,TRBD1,CAGRPGQGYEQYF,TGTGCCGGACGCCCGGGACAGGGCTACGAGCAGTACTTC
TRBJ1-6,TRBV27,NA,NA,CASRADRYNSPLHF,TGTGCCAGCAGGGCAGACAGATATAATTCACCCCTCCACTTT
TRBJ1-1,TRBV29-1,many,NA,CSVESGARRPNTEAFF,TGCAGCGTTGAATCGGGGGCCCGTCGTCCGAACACTGAAGCTTTCTTT
TRBJ2-7,TRBV5-5,NA,NA,CASSPEGRVSEQYF,TGTGCCAGCAGCCCGGAAGGCAGGGTGAGCGAGCAGTACTTC
TRBJ2-5,TRBV6-1,NA,TRBD2,CASKLGGLETQYF,TGTGCCAGCAAACTGGGGGGGTTGGAGACCCAGTACTTC
TRBJ2-7,TRBV9,NA,NA,CASSVASEGCEQYF,TGTGCCAGCAGCGTAGCCAGTGAAGGCTGCGAGCAGTACTTC
TRBJ2-5,TRBV20-1,few,NA,CSPTRGHQETQYF,TGCAGTCCTACCCGGGGGCACCAAGAGACCCAGTACTTC
TRBJ2-1,TRBV11-2,many,NA,CASRPISGRYNEQFF,TGTGCCAGCAGACCGATTAGCGGACGATACAATGAGCAGTTCTTC
TRBJ2-3,TRBV20-1,many,TRBD2,CSATGLADTTDTQYF,TGCAGTGCCACGGGACTAGCGGATACCACAGATACGCAGTATTTT
TRBJ1-1,TRBV5-1,NA,NA,CASSVQGHWMNTEAFF,TGCGCCAGCAGCGTTCAGGGGCATTGGATGAACACTGAAGCTTTCTTT
TRBJ2-1,TRBV30,NA,TRBD2,CAWSGAGTSGGGNEQFF,TGTGCCTGGAGTGGGGCCGGGACTAGCGGGGGGGGGAATGAGCAGTTCTTC
TRBJ2-3,TRBV7-3,many,NA,CASSLMGGIRDTQYF,TGTGCCAGCAGCTTAATGGGCGGGATCAGAGATACGCAGTATTTT